This T cell receptor (beta chain) was documented in a study of cytomegalovirus exposure and HLA in healthy donors. PCR primers comprised 60 Vbeta and 13 Jbeta primers. TCRdb's copy holds only in-frame clones and misses some; the assay was immunoSEQ multiplex PCR. The data show fewer than 200,000 clones, over 65% seen once. Overall study findings and caveats: The listing of 150 to 200 TCR beta chains classed them as cytomegalovirus-associated. Researchers reported that a few CMV-associated chains were confirmed in vitro as CMV antigen-specific. Later analysis showed most CMV-associated TCR beta chains appearing HLA-restricted.

Points on this clone: The antigen is unknown.

In germline, CDR1 is MNHNY, CDR2 SVGAGI (reference sequence). This CDR3 spans 16 amino acids. V lost 2 bases, J lost 1 base, and 3 bases stayed unmatched. The receptor was derived from a woman aged 35 to 49 in good health and CMV-seropositive. The chain employs TRBV6-6 and TRBJ2-2; 8 nucleotides match TRBD2. The material sequenced was PBMCs. The CDR3 spells CASSYTGRGNTGELFF. The CDR3 DNA reads TGTGCCAGCAGTTACACCGGGAGGGGGAACACCGGGGAGCTGTTTTTT.